The clone carrying this T cell receptor beta chain was seen a handful of times. The data originate from a study of brain T cells in children with intractable seizures. Per the germline V gene, CDR1 is MNHEY and CDR2 is SMNVEV (reference sequence). V lost 0 bases and J lost 6, with 9 bases in between. The length of the CDR3 is 14 residues. Libraries were prepared by immunoSEQ multiplex PCR; TCRdb keeps only in-frame clonotypes and omits some of them. The sample holds approximately 330,000 clones; 93% are singletons and the top ten take under 7%. As to time point: blood from clinic visit 5 months post-surgery; TSC patient then seizure free.

The sample here was peripheral blood, taken roughly 5 months after surgery. The V gene is TRBV27, the J gene TRBJ1-5, with D possibly TRBD1 on 6 matching bases. The sequence came from a boy in the first two years of life with tuberous sclerosis and intractable seizures. The CDR3 nucleotides read TGTGCCAGCAGTTTATCCATGGGGGCTCAGCCCCAGCATTTT. It yields the protein CASSLSMGAQPQHF.